The 9 T cell receptor beta chains reported below all come from one sample, sequenced in a study of blood T cell repertoires in COVID-19. Assay used: immunoSEQ multiplex PCR; TCRdb lists only in-frame clones, some missing. The sample has a few hundred thousand clones, roughly nine tenths seen once. The sample comprised PBMCs or T cells enriched from blood (not recorded which). These receptors were obtained from a woman aged 18-35 years in a cohort exposed to, infected with or recovered from COVID-19 (not recorded which).

The rearrangement joins TRBV28 to TRBJ1-2, with 8 bases fitting TRBD1. Germline CDR1 and CDR2: MDHEN and SYDVKM. J lost 8 bases, V lost 5 bases, and 10 bases had no gene match. The CDR3 runs to 14 residues. CDR3 in DNA: TGTGCCAGCAGTACTTCCGGGACAGGCGTGGGCTACACCTTC. Amino acid sequence: CASSTSGTGVGYTF.

The chain carries TRBV7-6 and TRBJ1-1; tentatively, D is TRBD1 (5 bases). Trimming cost V 4 bases and J 0 bases, with 21 bases left between them. CDR3 length: 18 residues. From germline, CDR1 is SGHVS and CDR2 FNYEAQ. Written as DNA, the CDR3 is TGTGCCAGCAGCTCACCCCGGGGAGGGGATAGGATGAACACTGAAGCTTTCTTT. It yields the protein CASSSPRGGDRMNTEAFF. Full variable domain (remainder filled in from reference TRBV7-6 and TRBJ1-1): GAGVSQSPRYKVTKRGQDVALRCDPISGHVSLYWYRQALGQGPEFLTYFNYEAQQDKSGLPNDRFSAERPEGSISTLTIQRTEQRDSAMYRCASSSPRGGDRMNTEAFFGQGTRLTVV.

The chain employs TRBV5-1 and TRBJ2-5; D not resolved. V lost 1 base to trimming and J lost 2 bases, with 9 bases between them. In germline, CDR1 is SGHRS, CDR2 YFSETQ. The CDR3 has 14 amino acids. For the CDR3, the DNA is TGCGCCAGCAGCTTGACAGAACCACAAGAGACCCAGTACTTC. Encoded protein: CASSLTEPQETQYF.

A few counts support this clone. The CDR3 spells CASSQGTTEAGSYEQYF. For the CDR3, the DNA is TGTGCCAGCAGCCAAGGAACAACCGAGGCGGGAAGCTACGAGCAGTACTTC. The rearrangement joins TRBV4-2 to TRBJ2-7, with D possibly being TRBD2 (6 bases). This CDR3 is built from 17 residues. V was clipped by 1 base and J by 3 bases, with 19 bases between them. Germline V CDR1 and CDR2: LGHNA, YNFKEQ.

This chain links TRBV11-3 with TRBJ2-3, with TRBD1 identical over 8 bases. Germline assignment: CDR1 SGHNT and CDR2 YENEEA. There are 14 residues in the CDR3. V gave up 5 bases and J gave up 3 bases; unmatched junction bases: 4. The CDR3, as DNA: TGTGCCAGCAGCCGACAGGGGAGGACAGATACGCAGTATTTT. Protein sequence: CASSRQGRTDTQYF.

The gene calls are TRBV4-1 and TRBJ1-5, with D perhaps matching TRBD1 (5 bases). Trimming removed 2 bases from V and 2 bases from J, with 19 bases in between. The CDR3 extends over 18 amino acids. CDR1 MGHRA and CDR2 YSYEKL come from the germline V gene. The CDR3 nucleotides read TGCGCCAGCAGCCAACCGACGTGGGGGGTGGGCCGCAATCAGCCCCAGCATTTT. Translating it yields CASSQPTWGVGRNQPQHF.

The V gene is TRBV5-1, the J gene TRBJ2-7; 8 nucleotides agree with TRBD1. The V gene end was trimmed by 4 bases and the J gene end by 4 bases; junction bases not matched to a gene: 1. CDR1 SGHRS and CDR2 YFSETQ come from the germline V gene. This CDR3 is built from 12 residues. The CDR3 nucleotides read TGCGCCAGCAGCGGACAGGGTTACGAGCAGTACTTC. Its translation is CASSGQGYEQYF.

This clone came up a few times. The chain employs TRBV5-1 and TRBJ2-6; 7 nucleotides match TRBD2. Germline CDR1 and CDR2: SGHRS and YFSETQ. Trimming at V came to 2 bases and at J to 2 bases, leaving 1 base not matched to a gene. The CDR3 length is 15 residues. The DNA of the CDR3 is TGCGCCAGCAGCTTCGCGGGGGCTGGGGCCAACGTCCTGACTTTC. This gives the protein CASSFAGAGANVLTF.

This clone appeared many times. The chain uses TRBV6-4 and TRBJ2-3, with 8 nucleotides matching TRBD2. The V gene's germline CDR1 is MRHNA and CDR2 SNTAGT. The V segment lost 3 bases and the J segment 4 bases; nucleotides outside the gene matches: 6. This CDR3 comprises 15 residues. The CDR3 DNA sequence: TGTGCCAGCAGTGAGTCAGCGGGAGAGGCAGATACGCAGTATTTT. Protein product: CASSESAGEADTQYF.